This passage covers 27 T cell receptor beta chains from one sample sequenced in a study of control samples from healthy donors and cancer patients. The assay was immunoSEQ multiplex PCR, and TCRdb's table has in-frame clones only and misses some. The data show fewer than 250,000 clones, around 90% seen once. Sequenced sample: blood. These receptors were taken from a man aged 25-45 years in good health.

This chain connects TRBV7-9 to TRBJ1-1; D is uncertain. Germline CDR1 and CDR2: SEHNR and FQNEAQ (reference sequence). V was trimmed by 2 bases and J by 7 bases, leaving 11 bases between them. This CDR3 has 13 residues. Here the CDR3 reads CASSLTSDGEAFF. CDR3 nucleotide sequence: TGTGCCAGCAGCTTAACATCAGATGGTGAAGCTTTCTTT.

This clone showed up just a few times. The V gene is TRBV3-1 (or the pseudogene TRBV3-2), the J gene TRBJ1-2; 8 nucleotides align to TRBD1. After removal of 1 base from V and 3 bases from J, the junction contained 4 bases not matched to a gene. CDR1 is LGHDT, CDR2 YNNKEL, per germline (reference sequence). The CDR3 has 15 amino acids. The CDR3 here is CASSQGWTGYYGYTF. DNA of the CDR3: TGTGCCAGCAGCCAAGGGTGGACAGGGTACTATGGCTACACCTTC.

This chain connects TRBV5-1 to TRBJ2-2, with D perhaps matching TRBD2 (5 bases). There are 15 residues in the CDR3. The V gene lost 0 bases and the J gene lost 0 bases, with 6 bases spanning the gap. Germline V gives CDR1 SGHRS, CDR2 YFSETQ. CDR3 nucleotide sequence: TGCGCCAGCAGCTTGGAAGCGGCGAACACCGGGGAGCTGTTTTTT. It encodes CASSLEAANTGELFF.

The chain combines TRBV30 with TRBJ2-1, with D tentatively TRBD2 (7 bases). Germline V CDR1 and CDR2: GTSNPN, SVGIG (reference sequence). Trimming took off 2 bases at V and 6 bases at J, with 23 bases between the two ends. The CDR3 totals 17 residues. CDR3 sequence (DNA): TGTGCCTGGAGTCAAATTCTGCGGGGGCGTGGGGCCAATGAGCAGTTCTTC. Translating gives CAWSQILRGRGANEQFF.

The V and J genes are TRBV10-3 and TRBJ1-2, with D maybe TRBD1 (5 bases). Germline CDR1 and CDR2: ENHRY and SYGVKD. Trimming pared 3 bases from V and 2 bases from J, leaving 10 bases between. The CDR3 extends over 14 amino acids. The CDR3 coding sequence is TGTGCCATCAGTGAAGGTTGGGGGAACTATGGCTACACCTTC. Translated, it gives CAISEGWGNYGYTF.

This clone was observed once. V is TRBV19 and J is TRBJ1-6, with TRBD1 matching 9 bases. This CDR3 has 14 amino acids. The V and J ends lost 7 bases and 9 bases, in that order; junction bases with no gene match: 7. Germline-derived CDR1 and CDR2 are LNHDA and SQIVND (reference sequence). CDR3 region: CASTRTGDGSPLHF. Written as DNA, the CDR3 is TGTGCCAGTACCAGGACAGGGGATGGTTCACCCCTCCACTTT.

The rearrangement joins TRBV2 to TRBJ2-4; tentative D call: TRBD2 (6 bases). V was pared by 6 bases and J by 6 bases, with 15 bases between. CDR3 size: 14 residues. Per germline, CDR1 SNHLY and CDR2 FYNNEI. The CDR3 is CASRPEDYGNIQYF. The DNA of the CDR3 is TGTGCCAGCAGGCCGGAGGACTACGGAAACATTCAGTACTTC. The full variable domain, completed using reference TRBV2 and TRBJ2-4, is EPEVTQTPSHQVTQMGQEVILRCVPISNHLYFYWYRQILGQKVEFLVSFYNNEISEKSEIFDDQFSVERPDGSNFTLKIRSTKLEDSAMYFCASRPEDYGNIQYFGAGTRLSVL.

The J gene is TRBJ1-3, the V gene TRBV29-1; the D is unclear. Trimming removed 2 bases at V and 7 bases at J, with 15 bases between. Per the germline V gene, CDR1 is SQVTM and CDR2 is ANQGSEA. CDR3 length: 14 amino acids. The CDR3: CSVEFGNGGNTIYF. The CDR3, as DNA: TGCAGCGTTGAATTCGGGAATGGCGGGAACACCATATATTTT. The full variable domain, completed using reference TRBV29-1 and TRBJ1-3, is SAVISQKPSRDICQRGTSLTIQCQVDSQVTMMFWYRQQPGQSLTLIATANQGSEATYESGFVIDKFPISRPNLTFSTLTVSNMSPEDSSIYLCSVEFGNGGNTIYFGEGSWLTVV.

This clone was found a few times. The chain has TRBV2 and TRBJ1-1; 7 bases are shared with TRBD1. CDR3 length equals 13 residues. CDR1 and CDR2 from the germline V gene are SNHLY and FYNNEI. The ends lost 3 bases at V and 7 bases at J; junction bases unmatched: 5. The CDR3 loop reads CASSENGDSEAFF. As DNA, the CDR3 is TGTGCCAGCAGTGAGAACGGGGACAGTGAAGCTTTCTTT.

V is TRBV5-6 and J is TRBJ1-1, with D unclear. Trimming stripped 3 bases from V and 2 bases from J, with 11 bases between. The CDR3 contains 14 residues. Germline CDR1 SGHDT, CDR2 YYEEEE. CDR3 protein: CASSSRRVNTEAFF. The CDR3 nucleotides are TGTGCCAGCAGCTCGAGGAGAGTAAACACTGAAGCTTTCTTT.

This chain links TRBV19 with TRBJ2-1; D is uncertain. Germline CDR1 is LNHDA and CDR2 is SQIVND (reference sequence). Trimming pared 1 base from V and 8 bases from J, leaving 12 bases between. The CDR3 runs 14 residues. The CDR3 region has the DNA TGTGCCAGTAGTATAGTAACACGACCTTATGAGCAGTTCTTC. As protein: CASSIVTRPYEQFF.

This clone was counted many times. The CDR3 DNA follows: TGTGCCAGCAGTGAACGCCCCAGGGGAGGTGAAAAACTGTTTTTT. Its translation: CASSERPRGGEKLFF. The chain recombines TRBV6-1 with TRBJ1-4; tentatively, D is TRBD1 (6 bases). V lost 2 bases and J lost 7, with 14 bases in between. The CDR3 totals 15 residues. Germline values: CDR1 MNHNS, CDR2 SASEGT.

The rearrangement joins TRBV14 to TRBJ1-1, with TRBD1 as a possible D gene (6 bases). Trimming stripped 3 bases from V and 10 bases from J, with 9 bases between. There are 11 residues in the CDR3. Germline assignment: CDR1 SGHDN and CDR2 FVKESK. The CDR3 loop reads CASSQDRVAFF. In DNA form, the CDR3 reads TGTGCCAGCAGCCAGGACAGAGTAGCTTTCTTT.

The chain uses TRBV5-1 and TRBJ1-5; perhaps TRBD1 as D (6 bases). The CDR3 totals 15 residues. CDR1 is SGHRS and CDR2 is YFSETQ in the germline V gene. V lost 0 bases to trimming and J lost 2 bases, with 9 bases between them. The CDR3 here is CASSLEGGGNQPQHF. The CDR3, as DNA: TGCGCCAGCAGCTTGGAGGGGGGAGGCAATCAGCCCCAGCATTTT.

CDR3 DNA sequence: TGTGCCAGCAGTTTATCTCCCGGGGAGGTCACTGAAGCTTTCTTT. This gives the protein CASSLSPGEVTEAFF. This chain links TRBV28 with TRBJ1-1; D ambiguous. Trimming stripped 1 base from V and 4 bases from J, with 13 bases between. Germline V gene lookup returns CDR1 MDHEN and CDR2 SYDVKM. The CDR3 is made up of 15 amino acids.

This chain connects TRBV9 to TRBJ2-7, with D perhaps TRBD2 (5 bases). The CDR3 has 17 residues. V was cut by 4 bases and J by 1 base, with 21 bases left in between. Germline CDR1 reads SGDLS; CDR2 reads YYNGEE. The DNA of the CDR3 is TGTGCCAGCAGCCCAAATCCCGGGGTAGCGAGTTCCTACGAGCAGTACTTC. It encodes CASSPNPGVASSYEQYF.

The gene calls are TRBV27 and TRBJ2-2; D not resolved. The CDR3 is made up of 14 amino acids. The V gene lost 3 bases and the J gene lost 5 bases, with 10 bases spanning the gap. Germline-derived CDR1 and CDR2 are MNHEY and SMNVEV (reference sequence). CDR3 residues: CASSLWQNTGELFF. CDR3 DNA sequence: TGTGCCAGCAGTTTGTGGCAGAATACCGGGGAGCTGTTTTTT.

This sequence joins TRBV12-3 or TRBV12-4 and TRBJ1-1; no definite D call. The V end was cut by 1 base, the J end by 9 bases, with 12 bases between. This CDR3 spans 13 amino acids. CDR3 in amino acids: CASSLGGKQQAFF. CDR3 DNA: TGTGCCAGCAGTTTAGGTGGGAAGCAGCAAGCTTTCTTT.

The V call is TRBV19, the J call TRBJ1-1, with D perhaps matching TRBD1 (5 bases). The length of the CDR3 is 14 residues. Germline CDR1 and CDR2: LNHDA and SQIVND (reference sequence). The ends were cut back, 0 bases at V and 10 bases at J, with 15 bases in the middle. The CDR3 here is CASSIDRQNAVAFF. As DNA, the CDR3 is TGTGCCAGTAGTATAGATCGACAGAACGCGGTAGCTTTCTTT.

The V call is TRBV27, the J call TRBJ1-1; D remains unclear. With 5 bases removed from V and 1 base from J, the gap between germline ends came to 8 bases. The CDR3 is made up of 13 amino acids. Germline CDR1 MNHEY, CDR2 SMNVEV (reference sequence). Here the CDR3 reads CASSADKNTEAFF. The CDR3 nucleotides read TGTGCCAGCAGTGCCGACAAGAACACTGAAGCTTTCTTT.

V and J are TRBV27 and TRBJ1-3; 7 bases fit TRBD1. CDR3 length equals 19 residues. The germline V gene has CDR1 MNHEY and CDR2 SMNVEV (reference sequence). With V trimmed by 0 bases and J by 1 base, 12 bases remained unmatched. The CDR3 DNA reads TGTGCCAGCAGTTTATCCGCCGAGAGACAGGGATTTTCTGGAAACACCATATATTTT. This encodes CASSLSAERQGFSGNTIYF.

The chain has TRBV29-1 and TRBJ2-1, with 10 nucleotides matching TRBD1. Germline values: CDR1 SQVTM, CDR2 ANQGSEA. The length of the CDR3 is 14 residues. V lost 8 bases, J lost 2 bases, and 6 bases stayed unmatched. The CDR3 DNA reads TGCAGCTCCTCGGACAGGGGGACCTACAATGAGCAGTTCTTC. This gives the protein CSSSDRGTYNEQFF.

The rearrangement uses TRBV23-1 and TRBJ1-2; no reliable D call. TRBV23-1 is an ORF, and what it does is uncertain. The V and J ends lost 7 bases and 7 bases respectively, with 7 bases between them. CDR3 length: 10 amino acids. The CDR3 coding sequence is TGCGCCAGCAAGCGGGGTGGCTACACCTTC. This codes for CASKRGGYTF.

The chain combines TRBV10-3 with TRBJ2-7; D not certain. With 3 bases removed from V and 0 bases from J, the gap between germline ends came to 12 bases. The germline V gene has CDR1 ENHRY and CDR2 SYGVKD. CDR3 length equals 15 residues. The CDR3 DNA is TGTGCCATCAGTGATAGAAGCCCCCTCTCCTACGAGCAGTACTTC. This translates into CAISDRSPLSYEQYF.

The chain carries TRBV5-1 and TRBJ1-4; D is unclear. The V gene lost 4 bases and the J gene lost 0 bases, with 19 bases spanning the gap. The germline CDR1 and CDR2 sequences are SGHRS and YFSETQ. The CDR3 has 18 residues. This chain's CDR3 is CASSPWRGKGATNEKLFF. In DNA form, the CDR3 reads TGCGCCAGCAGCCCCTGGCGGGGAAAAGGAGCAACTAATGAAAAACTGTTTTTT.

The rearrangement joins TRBV3-1 (or the pseudogene TRBV3-2) to TRBJ2-7, with TRBD2 matching 12 bases. The J segment lost 2 bases and the V segment lost 6 bases, leaving 2 bases of the junction unmatched. CDR1 and CDR2 from the germline V gene are LGHDT and YNNKEL (reference sequence). The CDR3 spans 14 residues. CDR3 nucleotide sequence: TGTGCCAGCAGTCTAGCGGGGGGGACCTACGAGCAGTACTTC. Its translation: CASSLAGGTYEQYF.

This chain joins TRBV7-9 and TRBJ2-7; D unclear. Trimming removed 1 base at V and 4 bases at J, with 8 bases between. Germline CDR1 SEHNR, CDR2 FQNEAQ (reference sequence). The CDR3 extends over 13 amino acids. The CDR3 reads CASSLDGVYEQYF. CDR3 DNA: TGTGCCAGCAGCTTAGATGGGGTGTACGAGCAGTACTTC.